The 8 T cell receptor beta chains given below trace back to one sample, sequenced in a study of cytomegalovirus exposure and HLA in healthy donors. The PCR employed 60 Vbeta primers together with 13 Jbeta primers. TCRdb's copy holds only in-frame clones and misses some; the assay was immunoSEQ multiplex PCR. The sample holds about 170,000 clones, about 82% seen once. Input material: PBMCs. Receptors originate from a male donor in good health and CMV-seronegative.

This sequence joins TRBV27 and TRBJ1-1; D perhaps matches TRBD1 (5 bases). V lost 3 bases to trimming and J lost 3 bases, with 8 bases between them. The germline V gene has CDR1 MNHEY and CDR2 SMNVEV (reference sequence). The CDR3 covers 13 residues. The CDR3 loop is CASSFPGDTEAFF. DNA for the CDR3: TGTGCCAGCAGTTTCCCGGGGGACACTGAAGCTTTCTTT.

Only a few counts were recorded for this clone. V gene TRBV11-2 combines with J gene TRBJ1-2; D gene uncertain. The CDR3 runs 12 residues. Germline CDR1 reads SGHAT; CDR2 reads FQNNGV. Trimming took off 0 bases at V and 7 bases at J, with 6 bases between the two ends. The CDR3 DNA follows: TGTGCCAGCAGCTTAGACGGGAGTGGCTACACCTTC. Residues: CASSLDGSGYTF.

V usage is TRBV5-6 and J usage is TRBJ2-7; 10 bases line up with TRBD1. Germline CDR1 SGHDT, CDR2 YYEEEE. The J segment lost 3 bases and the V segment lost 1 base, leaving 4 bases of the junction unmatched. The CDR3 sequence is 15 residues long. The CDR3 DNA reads TGTGCCAGCAGCTTGCCCCGGACAGGGGGCTACGAGCAGTACTTC. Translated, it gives CASSLPRTGGYEQYF.

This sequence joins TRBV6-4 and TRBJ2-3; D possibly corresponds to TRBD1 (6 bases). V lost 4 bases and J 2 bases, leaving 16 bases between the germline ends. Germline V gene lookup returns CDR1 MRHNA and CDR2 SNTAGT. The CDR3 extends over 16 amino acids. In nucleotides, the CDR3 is TGTGCCAGCAGTGTAAACAGGGTAGAATCCACAGATACGCAGTATTTT. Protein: CASSVNRVESTDTQYF.

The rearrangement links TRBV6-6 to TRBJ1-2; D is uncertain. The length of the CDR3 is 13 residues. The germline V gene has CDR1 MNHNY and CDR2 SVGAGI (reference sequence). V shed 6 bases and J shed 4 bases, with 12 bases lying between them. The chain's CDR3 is CASSLTSIYGYTF. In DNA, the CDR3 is TGTGCCAGCAGCCTAACGTCAATCTATGGCTACACCTTC.

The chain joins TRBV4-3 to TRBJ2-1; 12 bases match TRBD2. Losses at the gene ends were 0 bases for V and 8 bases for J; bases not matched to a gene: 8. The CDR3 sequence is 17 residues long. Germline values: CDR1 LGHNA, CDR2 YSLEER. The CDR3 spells CASSQDPPSGRAYEQFF. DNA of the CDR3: TGCGCCAGCAGCCAAGATCCGCCTAGCGGGAGGGCCTATGAGCAGTTCTTC.

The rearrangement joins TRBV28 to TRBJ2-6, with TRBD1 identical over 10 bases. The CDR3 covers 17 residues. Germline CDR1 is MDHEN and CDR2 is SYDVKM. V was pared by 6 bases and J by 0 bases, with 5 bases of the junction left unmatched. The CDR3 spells CASRKGQGSSGANVLTF. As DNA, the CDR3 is TGTGCCAGCAGAAAGGGACAGGGGAGCTCTGGGGCCAACGTCCTGACTTTC.

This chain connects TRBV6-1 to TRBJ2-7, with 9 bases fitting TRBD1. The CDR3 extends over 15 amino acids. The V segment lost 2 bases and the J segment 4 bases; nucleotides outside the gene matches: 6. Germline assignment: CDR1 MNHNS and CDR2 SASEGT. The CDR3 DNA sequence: TGTGCCAGCAGTGAAAGTTGGGACAGGGTGTACGAGCAGTACTTC. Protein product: CASSESWDRVYEQYF.